This is a list of T cell receptor beta chains from one sample in a study of blood T cell repertoires in COVID-19. The method was immunoSEQ multiplex PCR; TCRdb's version includes in-frame clones alone and lacks a portion of them. The sample has roughly 200,000 clones, approximately 85% seen once. Material for sequencing was peripheral blood. These TCRs come from a human donor with active or convalescent COVID-19. The donor label of this sample is uncertain. Each CDR3 is given with its conserved first and last residue. A D gene is named only where the DNA matches it firmly. Part of the rows lack a size; the others show once, few, many or a class for expanded clones.

j_gene: TRBJ1-5; d_gene: TRBD1; v_gene: TRBV15; abundance: .; CDR3nt: TGTGCCACCAGCCTAGACAGGGGGAATCAGCCCCAGCATTTT; CDR3aa: CATSLDRGNQPQHF
j_gene: TRBJ1-2; d_gene: TRBD1; v_gene: TRBV7-9; abundance: .; CDR3nt: TGTGCCAGCAGCAAGACAGGGCACTTGAACTATGGCTACACCTTC; CDR3aa: CASSKTGHLNYGYTF
j_gene: TRBJ2-3; d_gene: TRBD2; v_gene: TRBV5-1; abundance: .; CDR3nt: TGCGCCAGCAGCTTGGGGGGGACTAGCGGTGCAGATACGCAGTATTTT; CDR3aa: CASSLGGTSGADTQYF
j_gene: TRBJ2-5; d_gene: TRBD2; v_gene: TRBV5-4; abundance: .; CDR3nt: TGTGCCAGCAGTCTAGCGGGGGGCCCGGGAGAGACCCAGTACTTC; CDR3aa: CASSLAGGPGETQYF
j_gene: TRBJ1-5; d_gene: .; v_gene: TRBV6-5; abundance: .; CDR3nt: TGTGCCAGCAGTACCAACAGGGCACCAAATCAGCCCCAGCATTTT; CDR3aa: CASSTNRAPNQPQHF
j_gene: TRBJ2-7; d_gene: .; v_gene: TRBV7-9; abundance: .; CDR3nt: TGTGCCAGCAGCTTATTATCGGGGGCCTACGAGCAGTACTTC; CDR3aa: CASSLLSGAYEQYF
j_gene: TRBJ2-3; d_gene: .; v_gene: TRBV27; abundance: once; CDR3nt: TGTGCCAGCAGCCTTGAAGGAGCCGGGACAGATACGCAGTATTTT; CDR3aa: CASSLEGAGTDTQYF
j_gene: TRBJ1-5; d_gene: TRBD1; v_gene: TRBV19; abundance: .; CDR3nt: TGTGCCAGTAGGCAGGGGGATCAGCCCCAGCATTTT; CDR3aa: CASRQGDQPQHF
j_gene: TRBJ2-7; d_gene: TRBD1; v_gene: TRBV7-2; abundance: .; CDR3nt: TGTGCCAGCAGCCCCTGGACAGGGAGGAGGAACGAGCAGTACTTC; CDR3aa: CASSPWTGRRNEQYF
j_gene: TRBJ1-1; d_gene: .; v_gene: TRBV28; abundance: .; CDR3nt: TGTGCCAGCAGCCTGACGGGGGCTGAAGCTTTCTTT; CDR3aa: CASSLTGAEAFF
j_gene: TRBJ2-3; d_gene: .; v_gene: TRBV9; abundance: .; CDR3nt: TGTGCCAGCAGCGTTGACAAGCTGGATACGCAGTATTTT; CDR3aa: CASSVDKLDTQYF
j_gene: TRBJ2-5; d_gene: TRBD2; v_gene: TRBV9; abundance: .; CDR3nt: TGTGCCAGCAGCTTCGGGACTAGCGGGGGTGCAGAGACCCAGTACTTC; CDR3aa: CASSFGTSGGAETQYF
j_gene: TRBJ1-2; d_gene: .; v_gene: TRBV3-1/TRBV3-2; abundance: .; CDR3nt: TGTGCCAGCAGCCACGGTAGCGGGAACTATGGCTACACCTTC; CDR3aa: CASSHGSGNYGYTF
j_gene: TRBJ2-1; d_gene: .; v_gene: TRBV30; abundance: .; CDR3nt: TGTGTCCGGGGGCCTTCTAGCGAGGGCGTTGAGCAGTTCTTC; CDR3aa: CVRGPSSEGVEQFF
j_gene: TRBJ2-7; d_gene: .; v_gene: TRBV27; abundance: .; CDR3nt: TGTGCCAGCAGTCCCGCCCCCCCGGGACAAGCATACTCCTACGAGCAGTACTTC; CDR3aa: CASSPAPPGQAYSYEQYF
j_gene: TRBJ2-7; d_gene: TRBD1; v_gene: TRBV11-3; abundance: .; CDR3nt: TGTGCCAGCAGTCCGACAGGGGACGAGCAGTACTTC; CDR3aa: CASSPTGDEQYF
j_gene: TRBJ2-7; d_gene: TRBD2; v_gene: TRBV11-1; abundance: .; CDR3nt: TGTGCCAGCAGCGCGGGAGGCTACGAGCAGTACTTC; CDR3aa: CASSAGGYEQYF
j_gene: TRBJ1-2; d_gene: .; v_gene: TRBV12-5; abundance: .; CDR3nt: TGTGCTAGTGGTTTGGGGGCGGGTGGCTACACCTTC; CDR3aa: CASGLGAGGYTF
j_gene: TRBJ2-7; d_gene: .; v_gene: TRBV2; abundance: .; CDR3nt: TGTGCCAGCAGTGAAGCGGCGCTAGCTATCTACGAGCAGTACTTC; CDR3aa: CASSEAALAIYEQYF
j_gene: TRBJ2-1; d_gene: .; v_gene: TRBV6-1; abundance: .; CDR3nt: TGTGCCAGCAGTGGGGGGATTTCGCGGGGGCCCCCCAATGAGCAGTTCTTC; CDR3aa: CASSGGISRGPPNEQFF
j_gene: TRBJ2-3; d_gene: TRBD2; v_gene: TRBV7-2; abundance: .; CDR3nt: TGTGCCAGCAGCTTCCGACTAGCGGGGGTGGGCACAGATACGCAGTATTTT; CDR3aa: CASSFRLAGVGTDTQYF
j_gene: TRBJ2-2; d_gene: TRBD2; v_gene: TRBV13; abundance: few; CDR3nt: TGTGCCAGCAGCTTATTAGGGGAAAAGGGACTAGCGGGAGCCACCGGGGAGCTGTTTTTT; CDR3aa: CASSLLGEKGLAGATGELFF
j_gene: TRBJ2-7; d_gene: TRBD1; v_gene: TRBV5-6; abundance: .; CDR3nt: TGTGCCAGCAGCTGGGGGACAGGGGGCGCGAGGGGCCGCGAGCAGTACTTC; CDR3aa: CASSWGTGGARGREQYF
j_gene: TRBJ1-1; d_gene: .; v_gene: TRBV30; abundance: .; CDR3nt: TGTGCCTGGTCATACGCGGGGCCCCAAGGGAGCGCTTTCTTT; CDR3aa: CAWSYAGPQGSAFF
j_gene: TRBJ2-7; d_gene: TRBD2; v_gene: TRBV7-2; abundance: once; CDR3nt: TGTGCCAGCAGCTTAGCAAGCGGGGTCTCGGGGGAGCAGTACTTC; CDR3aa: CASSLASGVSGEQYF
j_gene: TRBJ1-2; d_gene: .; v_gene: TRBV28; abundance: .; CDR3nt: TGTGCCAGCAGTTTCAGAGGGCCCTATGGCTACACCTTC; CDR3aa: CASSFRGPYGYTF
j_gene: TRBJ1-2; d_gene: TRBD1; v_gene: TRBV24-1; abundance: .; CDR3nt: TGTGCCACCAGTGACGGGACAGGGGGGGGCTATGGCTACACCTTC; CDR3aa: CATSDGTGGGYGYTF
j_gene: TRBJ2-2; d_gene: TRBD2; v_gene: TRBV24-1; abundance: .; CDR3nt: TGTGCCACCAGTGACGGGACTAGCGGGCCCACCGGGGAGCTGTTTTTT; CDR3aa: CATSDGTSGPTGELFF
j_gene: TRBJ2-7; d_gene: TRBD1; v_gene: TRBV4-2; abundance: .; CDR3nt: TGTGCCAGCAGCCAAGCTCAAGGACAGGGGTCCTACGAGCAGTACTTC; CDR3aa: CASSQAQGQGSYEQYF
j_gene: TRBJ1-6; d_gene: .; v_gene: TRBV11-2; abundance: few; CDR3nt: TGTGCCAGCAGCTTAGATAGAGGGTCATCACCCCTCCACTTT; CDR3aa: CASSLDRGSSPLHF
j_gene: TRBJ2-1; d_gene: .; v_gene: TRBV19; abundance: once; CDR3nt: TGTGCCAGTAGTATACAGGGCGGGGATGAGCAGTTCTTC; CDR3aa: CASSIQGGDEQFF
j_gene: TRBJ1-3; d_gene: .; v_gene: TRBV7-6; abundance: .; CDR3nt: TGTGCCAGCAGCTTACAATCGGGGAAGGGTGGAAACACCATATATTTT; CDR3aa: CASSLQSGKGGNTIYF
j_gene: TRBJ2-1; d_gene: TRBD2; v_gene: TRBV28; abundance: .; CDR3nt: TGTGCCAGCAGTTTCCGCACGGGTTTTCCTCGCGGGGGACTTGAGCAGTTCTTC; CDR3aa: CASSFRTGFPRGGLEQFF
j_gene: TRBJ1-6; d_gene: TRBD1; v_gene: TRBV5-1; abundance: .; CDR3nt: TGCGCCAGCAGCTATTCCGGACAGGGTGGGGATTCACCCCTCCACTTT; CDR3aa: CASSYSGQGGDSPLHF
j_gene: TRBJ2-3; d_gene: .; v_gene: TRBV25-1; abundance: .; CDR3nt: TGTGCCAGCAGTGTTAGCGGACTAACTAGCACAGATACGCAGTATTTT; CDR3aa: CASSVSGLTSTDTQYF
j_gene: TRBJ1-2; d_gene: .; v_gene: TRBV3-1/TRBV3-2; abundance: .; CDR3nt: TGTGCCAGCAGCGGCGACAGGAACTATGGCTACACCTTC; CDR3aa: CASSGDRNYGYTF
j_gene: TRBJ2-3; d_gene: .; v_gene: TRBV18; abundance: .; CDR3nt: TGTGCCAGCTCCGTGAGTAGCGGCACAGATACGCAGTATTTT; CDR3aa: CASSVSSGTDTQYF
j_gene: TRBJ2-2; d_gene: TRBD2; v_gene: TRBV9; abundance: .; CDR3nt: TGTGCCAGCAGCTTAGCGGGAGGGCTAGGCGGGGAGCTGTTTTTT; CDR3aa: CASSLAGGLGGELFF
j_gene: TRBJ1-6; d_gene: TRBD1; v_gene: TRBV5-1; abundance: .; CDR3nt: TGCGCCAGCAGCTTCGCCGGGACAGGGAATTCACCCCTCCACTTT; CDR3aa: CASSFAGTGNSPLHF
j_gene: TRBJ1-2; d_gene: .; v_gene: TRBV28; abundance: .; CDR3nt: TGTGCCAGCAGGGTGGGGGGTAACTATGGCTACACCTTC; CDR3aa: CASRVGGNYGYTF
j_gene: TRBJ2-1; d_gene: TRBD2; v_gene: TRBV2; abundance: .; CDR3nt: TGTGCCAGCAGAGAGAGAGCGGGAAGGTACCTTGAGCAGTTCTTC; CDR3aa: CASRERAGRYLEQFF
j_gene: TRBJ2-1; d_gene: TRBD2; v_gene: TRBV9; abundance: .; CDR3nt: TGTGCCAGCAGCGCCGGACTAGCCTCCTACAATGAGCAGTTCTTC; CDR3aa: CASSAGLASYNEQFF
j_gene: TRBJ1-3; d_gene: TRBD1; v_gene: TRBV28; abundance: .; CDR3nt: TGTGCCAGCCAGGGGGCTCCTGGAAACACCATATATTTT; CDR3aa: CASQGAPGNTIYF
j_gene: TRBJ2-1; d_gene: .; v_gene: TRBV28; abundance: .; CDR3nt: TGTGCCAGCAGTTTACATCAGGCCTCCTACAATGAGCAGTTCTTC; CDR3aa: CASSLHQASYNEQFF
j_gene: TRBJ2-7; d_gene: TRBD2; v_gene: TRBV9; abundance: .; CDR3nt: TGTGCCAGCAGCGTTCGGGGGGGCCACGAGCAGTACTTC; CDR3aa: CASSVRGGHEQYF
j_gene: TRBJ2-3; d_gene: TRBD2; v_gene: TRBV6-4; abundance: .; CDR3nt: TGTGCCAGCAGTACTACTAGCGGGAGGCCCACAGATACGCAGTATTTT; CDR3aa: CASSTTSGRPTDTQYF
j_gene: TRBJ1-6; d_gene: .; v_gene: TRBV19; abundance: .; CDR3nt: TGTGCCAGTAGTACAGTCTTTGGGCCTAATTCACCCCTCCACTTT; CDR3aa: CASSTVFGPNSPLHF
j_gene: TRBJ2-3; d_gene: TRBD2; v_gene: TRBV4-2; abundance: .; CDR3nt: TGTGCCAGCAGCCGATACGTCCGGACTAGCGGGGAGAGAACCCACCACACAGATACGCAGTATTTT; CDR3aa: CASSRYVRTSGERTHHTDTQYF
j_gene: TRBJ2-2; d_gene: .; v_gene: TRBV28; abundance: few; CDR3nt: TGTGCCAGCAGGGACTACAAGGCCACCGGGGAGCTGTTTTTT; CDR3aa: CASRDYKATGELFF
j_gene: TRBJ2-1; d_gene: TRBD1; v_gene: TRBV11-1; abundance: .; CDR3nt: TGTGCCAGCAGCTTAGCCGGACAGGGGGGGCGATTGGAGCAGTTCTTC; CDR3aa: CASSLAGQGGRLEQFF
j_gene: TRBJ1-1; d_gene: TRBD1; v_gene: TRBV20-1; abundance: .; CDR3nt: TGCAGTGCTAGTAGGGGACAGCTGAACACTGAAGCTTTCTTT; CDR3aa: CSASRGQLNTEAFF
j_gene: TRBJ1-1; d_gene: .; v_gene: TRBV9; abundance: .; CDR3nt: TGTGCCAGCAGCGTAGCGGTGACAGGGAACACTGAAGCTTTCTTT; CDR3aa: CASSVAVTGNTEAFF
j_gene: TRBJ2-1; d_gene: TRBD2; v_gene: TRBV4-1; abundance: once; CDR3nt: TGCGCCAGCAGCCATATCCTACGCGGGAGAAACGCCTACAATGAGCAGTTCTTC; CDR3aa: CASSHILRGRNAYNEQFF
j_gene: TRBJ2-5; d_gene: .; v_gene: TRBV13; abundance: .; CDR3nt: TGTGCCAGCAGCCCAAATCATGAGACCCAGTACTTC; CDR3aa: CASSPNHETQYF
j_gene: TRBJ1-4; d_gene: .; v_gene: TRBV28; abundance: .; CDR3nt: TGTGCCAGCAGTTTATTTCAGGGAGGTAATGAAAAACTGTTTTTT; CDR3aa: CASSLFQGGNEKLFF
j_gene: TRBJ1-2; d_gene: .; v_gene: TRBV25-1; abundance: .; CDR3nt: TGTGCCAGCAGTGAACCGAACCCGCGGCCCACCTTC; CDR3aa: CASSEPNPRPTF
j_gene: TRBJ2-5; d_gene: TRBD2; v_gene: TRBV7-9; abundance: .; CDR3nt: TGTGCCAGCAGCCCCATTCCGCGGGGGGACCCAGAGACCCAGTACTTC; CDR3aa: CASSPIPRGDPETQYF